Below are 15 T cell receptor beta chains sequenced from a single sample in a study of cytomegalovirus exposure and HLA in healthy donors. The method was immunoSEQ multiplex PCR; TCRdb's version includes in-frame clones alone and lacks a portion of them. The data hold under 200,000 clones, with roughly 96% observed a single time. The specimen sequenced was PBMCs. All receptors come from a woman younger than 35 in good health and CMV-seronegative.

The chain combines TRBV5-1 with TRBJ2-1; 11 bases map to TRBD2. CDR3 length: 15 residues. Germline V lookup: CDR1 SGHRS, CDR2 YFSETQ. The J segment lost 5 bases and the V segment lost 5 bases, leaving 6 bases of the junction unmatched. This CDR3 is CASRQTSGGDNEQFF. Here the CDR3 DNA reads TGCGCCAGCAGGCAAACTAGCGGGGGAGACAATGAGCAGTTCTTC.

This rearrangement joins TRBV6-6 to TRBJ1-2, with D uncertain. Trimming removed 7 bases at V and 4 bases at J, with 16 bases between. The CDR3 covers 14 residues. CDR1 and CDR2 from the germline V gene are MNHNY and SVGAGI (reference sequence). The CDR3 region is CASTREAGVYGYTF. Here the CDR3 DNA reads TGTGCCAGCACCCGGGAGGCTGGGGTCTATGGCTACACCTTC.

As regards this clone: The sample has other DNA sequences that encode this CDR3 too. The rearrangement joins TRBV30 to TRBJ2-7; 10 nucleotides line up with TRBD2. CDR3 size: 13 residues. After removal of 5 bases from V and 9 bases from J, the junction contained 10 bases not matched to a gene. CDR1 and CDR2 from the germline V gene are GTSNPN and SVGIG (reference sequence). The CDR3 DNA reads TGTGCCTGGGGAAGGCTAGCGGGGGCCGGGCAGTACTTC. It translates to CAWGRLAGAGQYF.

V usage is TRBV4-3 and J usage is TRBJ2-7; 7 nucleotides agree with TRBD1. Trimming took 1 base from V and 4 from J; bases not matched to a gene: 4. This CDR3 is built from 14 residues. CDR1 and CDR2 from the germline V gene are LGHNA and YSLEER. The CDR3, as DNA: TGCGCCAGCAGCCAAGCTGGCAGGGGGTACGAGCAGTACTTC. This codes for CASSQAGRGYEQYF.

In this sample, this clone turned up once. V gene TRBV6-1 combines with J gene TRBJ1-2; TRBD1 aligns across 7 bases. The CDR3 length is 14 residues. Germline assignment: CDR1 MNHNS and CDR2 SASEGT. Trimming removed 5 bases from V and 4 bases from J; junction bases left unmatched: 7. CDR3 sequence reads: CASSPLDRLYGYTF. The CDR3 bases are TGTGCCAGCAGTCCTCTGGACAGGCTCTATGGCTACACCTTC.

The chain links TRBV6-6 to TRBJ1-1; D uncertain. This CDR3 has 16 residues. Germline V gives CDR1 MNHNY, CDR2 SVGAGI (reference sequence). The V end lost 6 bases, the J end lost 0 bases, and 17 bases lay between the germline ends. The CDR3: CASSYVNYGMNTEAFF. CDR3 sequence (DNA): TGTGCCAGCAGCTACGTAAACTACGGGATGAACACTGAAGCTTTCTTT.

Points on this clone: An end of the junction differs from the germline gene, which may be a read error. This chain links TRBV5-8 with TRBJ2-7; maybe TRBD2 (6 bases). This CDR3 is 12 amino acids long. Germline V gene lookup returns CDR1 SGHTS and CDR2 YDEGEE. In nucleotides, the CDR3 is TGTGCCAGCAGCTTGGAGGGACTCGTTGCCCACTTC. Amino acids: CASSLEGLVAHF.

This clone has just one count. The chain is built from TRBV7-2 and TRBJ1-5, with D possibly being TRBD1 (5 bases). The germline V and J ends were trimmed by 0 bases and 1 base, with 10 bases remaining between them. Germline V CDR1 and CDR2: SGHTA, FQGNSA. The CDR3 loop spans 16 amino acids. This chain's CDR3 is CASSLAGAPSNQPQHF. In DNA, the CDR3 is TGTGCCAGCAGCTTAGCAGGGGCTCCAAGCAATCAGCCCCAGCATTTT. Combining the CDR3 with reference TRBV7-2 and TRBJ1-5 gives the whole variable domain GAGVSQSPSNKVTEKGKDVELRCDPISGHTALYWYRQSLGQGLEFLIYFQGNSAPDKSGLPSDRFSAERTGGSVSTLTIQRTQQEDSAVYLCASSLAGAPSNQPQHFGDGTRLSIL.

The CDR3, as DNA: TGTGCCAGCAGCTTAGCGCGCAGGGGAGAATCCTACGAGCAGTACTTC. Amino acid sequence: CASSLARRGESYEQYF. The gene calls are TRBV7-9 and TRBJ2-7; D is perhaps TRBD1 (6 bases). The germline V gene has CDR1 SEHNR and CDR2 FQNEAQ (reference sequence). V lost 0 bases and J 1 base, leaving 13 bases between the germline ends. This CDR3 region has 16 residues.

The V call is TRBV27, the J call TRBJ2-7, with D possibly TRBD2 on 5 matching bases. The CDR3 consists of 14 residues. Germline assignment: CDR1 MNHEY and CDR2 SMNVEV (reference sequence). Deletions cut 4 bases from V and 3 bases from J, with 13 bases between. The CDR3 nucleotides are TGTGCCAGCAGTTCTATCGACGGGATCTACGAGCAGTACTTC. Protein: CASSSIDGIYEQYF.

The chain carries TRBV30 and TRBJ2-5; 10 positions agree with TRBD1. Germline values: CDR1 GTSNPN, CDR2 SVGIG (reference sequence). Trimming at V came to 3 bases and at J to 1 base, leaving 5 bases not matched to a gene. This CDR3 has 15 amino acids. The CDR3 DNA sequence: TGTGCCTGGAGCCCCGGGACAGGGGTCCAAGAGACCCAGTACTTC. Its translation is CAWSPGTGVQETQYF.

The chain joins TRBV19 to TRBJ2-7; D may be TRBD1 (5 bases). From germline, CDR1 is LNHDA and CDR2 SQIVND (reference sequence). The germline V and J ends were trimmed by 5 bases and 8 bases, with 10 bases remaining between them. CDR3 length: 11 residues. CDR3 coding DNA: TGTGCCAGTAGTTATGGGGCGCAGCAGTACTTC. Its protein product is CASSYGAQQYF.

The CDR3 protein is CASSFTVADDNEQFF. CDR3 sequence (DNA): TGCGCCAGCAGCTTTACGGTAGCGGATGACAATGAGCAGTTCTTC. The rearrangement uses TRBV5-1 and TRBJ2-1; possible D gene TRBD2, 6 bases. The germline V gene encodes CDR1 SGHRS and CDR2 YFSETQ. Deletions cut 2 bases from V and 5 bases from J, with 14 bases between. CDR3 length: 15 residues. Full variable domain (outside the CDR3, taken from reference TRBV5-1 and TRBJ2-1): KAGVTQTPRYLIKTRGQQVTLSCSPISGHRSVSWYQQTPGQGLQFLFEYFSETQRNKGNFPGRFSGRQFSNSRSEMNVSTLELGDSALYLCASSFTVADDNEQFFGPGTRLTVL.

This chain uses TRBV4-3 with TRBJ1-6; the D gene is possibly TRBD1 (6 bases). The CDR3 spans 14 residues. The V gene lost 0 bases and the J gene lost 10 bases, with 10 bases spanning the gap. Per the germline V gene, CDR1 is LGHNA and CDR2 is YSLEER. The CDR3 nucleotides read TGCGCCAGCAGCCAAGACAGGGGTGAGTCACCCCTCCACTTT. This translates into CASSQDRGESPLHF.

The V gene is TRBV19, the J gene TRBJ1-1, with 8 bases that match TRBD1. The CDR3 covers 15 residues. J gave up 1 base and V 3 bases, and 4 bases lay outside the gene matches. Germline loops: CDR1 LNHDA, CDR2 SQIVND (reference sequence). The CDR3 sequence: CASSMTGAGNTEAFF. The CDR3 bases are TGTGCCAGTAGTATGACAGGGGCTGGGAACACTGAAGCTTTCTTT.